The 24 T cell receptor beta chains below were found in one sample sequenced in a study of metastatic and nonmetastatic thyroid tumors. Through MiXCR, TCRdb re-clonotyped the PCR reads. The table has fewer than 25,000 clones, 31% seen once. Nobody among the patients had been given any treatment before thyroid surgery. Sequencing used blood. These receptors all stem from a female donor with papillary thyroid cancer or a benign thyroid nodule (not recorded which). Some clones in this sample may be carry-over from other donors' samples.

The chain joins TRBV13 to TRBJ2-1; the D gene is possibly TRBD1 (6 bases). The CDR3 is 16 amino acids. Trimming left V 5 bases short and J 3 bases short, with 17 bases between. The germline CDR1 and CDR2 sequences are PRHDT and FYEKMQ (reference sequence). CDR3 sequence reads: CASSHPQGSIYNEQFF. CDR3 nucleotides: TGTGCCAGCAGCCATCCGCAGGGGTCCATCTACAATGAGCAGTTCTTC.

The CDR3 protein is CASSQDLAGIYEQYF. The CDR3 DNA is TGCGCCAGCAGCCAAGATCTAGCGGGGATCTACGAGCAGTACTTC. J is TRBJ2-7 and V is TRBV4-3; 9 bases fit TRBD2. V was clipped by 0 bases and J by 3 bases; unmatched bases: 3. CDR1 is LGHNA, CDR2 YSLEER, per germline. The CDR3 sequence is 15 residues long.

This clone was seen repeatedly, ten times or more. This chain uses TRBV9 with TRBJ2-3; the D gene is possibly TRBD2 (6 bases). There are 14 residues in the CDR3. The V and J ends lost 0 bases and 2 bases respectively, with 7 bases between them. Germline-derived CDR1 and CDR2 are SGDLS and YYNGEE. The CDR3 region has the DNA TGTGCCAGCAGCGTAGAGGACTACACAGATACGCAGTATTTT. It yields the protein CASSVEDYTDTQYF.

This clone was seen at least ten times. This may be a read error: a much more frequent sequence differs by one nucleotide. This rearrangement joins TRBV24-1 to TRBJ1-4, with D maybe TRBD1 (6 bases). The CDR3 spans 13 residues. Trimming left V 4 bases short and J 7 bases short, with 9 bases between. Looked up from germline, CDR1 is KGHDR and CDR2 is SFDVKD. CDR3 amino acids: CATSEQGSEKLFF. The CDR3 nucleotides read TGTGCCACCAGTGAACAGGGTAGTGAAAAACTGTTTTTT.

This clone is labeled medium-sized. CDR3 loop: CASSLAGAPSGQYF. CDR3 bases: TGTGCCAGCAGTTTAGCGGGAGCCCCTTCTGGGCAGTACTTC. The rearrangement uses TRBV6-1 and TRBJ2-7; the match to TRBD2 covers 9 bases. The V gene end was trimmed by 5 bases and the J gene end by 9 bases; junction bases not matched to a gene: 11. The CDR3 is made up of 14 amino acids. The germline CDR1 and CDR2 sequences are MNHNS and SASEGT.

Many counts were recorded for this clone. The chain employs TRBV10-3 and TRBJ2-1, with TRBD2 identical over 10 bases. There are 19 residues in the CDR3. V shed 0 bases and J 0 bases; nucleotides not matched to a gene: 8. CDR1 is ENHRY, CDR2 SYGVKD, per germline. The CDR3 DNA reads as TGTGCCATCAGTGAGTCCCCAGGACTAGCGGCACACTCCTACAATGAGCAGTTCTTC. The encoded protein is CAISESPGLAAHSYNEQFF.

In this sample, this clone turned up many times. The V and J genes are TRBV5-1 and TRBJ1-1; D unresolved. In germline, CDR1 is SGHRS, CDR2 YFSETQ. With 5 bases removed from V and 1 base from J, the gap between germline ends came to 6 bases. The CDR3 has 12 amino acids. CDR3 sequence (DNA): TGCGCCAGCAGACAGAGGAACACTGAAGCTTTCTTT. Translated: CASRQRNTEAFF.

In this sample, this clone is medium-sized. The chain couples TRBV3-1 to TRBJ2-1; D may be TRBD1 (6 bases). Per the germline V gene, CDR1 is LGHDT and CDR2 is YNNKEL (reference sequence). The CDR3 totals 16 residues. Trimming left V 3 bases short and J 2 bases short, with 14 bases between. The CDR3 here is CASSHLTGIPYNEQFF. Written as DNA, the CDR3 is TGTGCCAGCAGCCACCTTACAGGGATTCCCTACAATGAGCAGTTCTTC.

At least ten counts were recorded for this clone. CDR3 in amino acids: CASSQSWGGTGELFF. In DNA form, the CDR3 reads TGTGCCAGCAGCCAATCCTGGGGGGGCACCGGGGAGCTGTTTTTT. The chain employs TRBV11-3 and TRBJ2-2, with TRBD2 matching 7 bases. V was clipped by 5 bases and J by 4 bases; unmatched bases: 7. This CDR3 comprises 15 residues. Germline V gene sequence: CDR1 SGHNT, CDR2 YENEEA.

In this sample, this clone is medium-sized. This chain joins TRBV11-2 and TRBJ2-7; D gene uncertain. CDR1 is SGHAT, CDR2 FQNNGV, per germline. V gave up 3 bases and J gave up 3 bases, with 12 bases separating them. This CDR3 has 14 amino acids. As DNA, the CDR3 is TGTGCCAGCAGCTTTAGCCATTTGTACTACGAGCAGTACTTC. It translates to CASSFSHLYYEQYF.

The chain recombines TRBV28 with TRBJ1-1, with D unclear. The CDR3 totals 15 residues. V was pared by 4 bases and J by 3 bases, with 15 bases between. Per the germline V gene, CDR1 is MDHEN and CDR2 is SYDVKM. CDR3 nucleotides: TGTGCCAGCAGTTCACATGGATCATGGGACACTGAAGCTTTCTTT. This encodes CASSSHGSWDTEAFF.

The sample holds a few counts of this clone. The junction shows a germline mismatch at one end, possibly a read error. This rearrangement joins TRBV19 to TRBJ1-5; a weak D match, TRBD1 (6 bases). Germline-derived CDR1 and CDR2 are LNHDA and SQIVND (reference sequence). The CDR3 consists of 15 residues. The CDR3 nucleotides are TGCGCCAGTATCCTCCAGGGGCTCCAGAATCAGCCCCAGCATTTT. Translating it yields CASILQGLQNQPQHF.

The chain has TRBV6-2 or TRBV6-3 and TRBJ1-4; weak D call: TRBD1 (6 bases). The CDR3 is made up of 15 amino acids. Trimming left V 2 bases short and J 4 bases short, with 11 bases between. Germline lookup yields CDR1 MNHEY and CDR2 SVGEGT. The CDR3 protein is CASSYRGDINEKLFF. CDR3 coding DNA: TGTGCCAGCAGTTACAGAGGGGACATTAATGAAAAACTGTTTTTT.

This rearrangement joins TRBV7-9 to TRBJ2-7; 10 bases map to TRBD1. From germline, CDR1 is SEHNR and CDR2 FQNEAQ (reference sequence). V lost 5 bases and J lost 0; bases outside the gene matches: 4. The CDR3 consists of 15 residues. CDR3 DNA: TGTGCCAGCAGCCCCGGGACAGGGGACTCCTACGAGCAGTACTTC. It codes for CASSPGTGDSYEQYF.

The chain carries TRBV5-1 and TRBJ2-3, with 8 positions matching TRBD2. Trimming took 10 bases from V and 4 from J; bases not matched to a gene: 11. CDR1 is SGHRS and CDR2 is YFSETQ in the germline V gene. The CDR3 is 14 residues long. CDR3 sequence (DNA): TGCGCCTCCCGAAAGCGGGAGAAGTCAGATACGCAGTATTTT. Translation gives CASRKREKSDTQYF. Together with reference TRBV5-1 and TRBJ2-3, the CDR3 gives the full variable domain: KAGVTQTPRYLIKTRGQQVTLSCSPISGHRSVSWYQQTPGQGLQFLFEYFSETQRNKGNFPGRFSGRQFSNSRSEMNVSTLELGDSALYLCASRKREKSDTQYFGPGTRLTVL.

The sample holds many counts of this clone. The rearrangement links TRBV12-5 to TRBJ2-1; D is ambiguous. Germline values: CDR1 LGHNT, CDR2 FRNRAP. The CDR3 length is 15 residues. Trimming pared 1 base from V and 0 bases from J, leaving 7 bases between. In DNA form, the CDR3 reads TGTGCTAGTGGTTTGGGCGGCAGCTCCTACAATGAGCAGTTCTTC. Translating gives CASGLGGSSYNEQFF.

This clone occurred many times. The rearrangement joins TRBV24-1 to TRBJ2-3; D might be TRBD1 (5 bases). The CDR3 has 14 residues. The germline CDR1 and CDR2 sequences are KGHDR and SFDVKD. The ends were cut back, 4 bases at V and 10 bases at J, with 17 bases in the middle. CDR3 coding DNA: TGTGCCACCAGTGAGGGCAGGGCATCGAAGCCGCAGTATTTT. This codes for CATSEGRASKPQYF.

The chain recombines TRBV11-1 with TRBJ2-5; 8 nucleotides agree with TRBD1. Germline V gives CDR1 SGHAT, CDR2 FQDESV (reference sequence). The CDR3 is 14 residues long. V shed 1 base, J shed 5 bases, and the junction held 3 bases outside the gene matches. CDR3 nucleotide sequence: TGTGCCAGCAGCTTAGGGCAGGGGGCTGAGACCCAGTACTTC. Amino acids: CASSLGQGAETQYF.

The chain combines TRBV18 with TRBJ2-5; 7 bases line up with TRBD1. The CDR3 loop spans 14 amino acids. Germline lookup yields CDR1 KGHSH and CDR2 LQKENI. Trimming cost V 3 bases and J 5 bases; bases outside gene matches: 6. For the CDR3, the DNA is TGTGCCAGCTCACCTGGGACAGATGTGGAGACCCAGTACTTC. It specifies CASSPGTDVETQYF. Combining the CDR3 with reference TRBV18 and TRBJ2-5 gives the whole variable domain NAGVMQNPRHLVRRRGQEARLRCSPMKGHSHVYWYRQLPEEGLKFMVYLQKENIIDESGMPKERFSAEFPKEGPSILRIQQVVRGDSAAYFCASSPGTDVETQYFGPGTRLLVL.

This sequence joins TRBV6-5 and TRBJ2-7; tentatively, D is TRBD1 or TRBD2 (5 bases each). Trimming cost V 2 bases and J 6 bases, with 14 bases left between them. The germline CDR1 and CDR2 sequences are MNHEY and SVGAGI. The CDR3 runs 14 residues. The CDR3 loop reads CASSYPGASAEQYF. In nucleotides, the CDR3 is TGTGCCAGCAGTTACCCCGGGGCTAGTGCCGAGCAGTACTTC.

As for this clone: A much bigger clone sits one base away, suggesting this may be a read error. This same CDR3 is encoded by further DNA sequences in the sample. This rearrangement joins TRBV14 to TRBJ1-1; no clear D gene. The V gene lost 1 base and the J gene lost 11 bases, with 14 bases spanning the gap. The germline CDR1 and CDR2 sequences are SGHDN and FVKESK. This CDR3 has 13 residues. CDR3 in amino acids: CASSQASAGPAFF. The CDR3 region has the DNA TGTGCCAGCAGCCAAGCCTCCGCAGGACCTGCTTTCTTT. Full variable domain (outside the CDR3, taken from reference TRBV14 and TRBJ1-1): EAGVTQFPSHSVIEKGQTVTLRCDPISGHDNLYWYRRVMGKEIKFLLHFVKESKQDESGMPNNRFLAERTGGTYSTLKVQPAELEDSGVYFCASSQASAGPAFFGQGTRLTVV.

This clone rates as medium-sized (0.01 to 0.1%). The CDR3 is CASRPGVSNQPQHF. The CDR3 DNA sequence: TGTGCCAGCAGGCCGGGCGTGAGCAATCAGCCCCAGCATTTT. The rearrangement uses TRBV12-3 or TRBV12-4 and TRBJ1-5; D gene ambiguous. V was clipped by 6 bases and J by 1 base, with 10 bases between them. The CDR3 runs 14 residues.

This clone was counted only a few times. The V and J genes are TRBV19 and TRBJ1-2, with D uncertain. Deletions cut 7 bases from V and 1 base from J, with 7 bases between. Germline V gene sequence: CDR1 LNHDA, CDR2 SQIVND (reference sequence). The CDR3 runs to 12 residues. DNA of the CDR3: TGTGCCAGTATCGGCAATAACTATGGCTACACCTTC. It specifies CASIGNNYGYTF.

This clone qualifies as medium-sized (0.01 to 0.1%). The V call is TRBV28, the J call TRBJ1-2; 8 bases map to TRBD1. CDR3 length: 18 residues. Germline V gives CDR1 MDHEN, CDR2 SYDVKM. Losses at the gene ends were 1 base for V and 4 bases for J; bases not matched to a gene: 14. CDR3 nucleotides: TGTGCCAGCAGTTTATCGGGGACAGGTGACATTAACCTCTATGGCTACACCTTC. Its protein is CASSLSGTGDINLYGYTF.